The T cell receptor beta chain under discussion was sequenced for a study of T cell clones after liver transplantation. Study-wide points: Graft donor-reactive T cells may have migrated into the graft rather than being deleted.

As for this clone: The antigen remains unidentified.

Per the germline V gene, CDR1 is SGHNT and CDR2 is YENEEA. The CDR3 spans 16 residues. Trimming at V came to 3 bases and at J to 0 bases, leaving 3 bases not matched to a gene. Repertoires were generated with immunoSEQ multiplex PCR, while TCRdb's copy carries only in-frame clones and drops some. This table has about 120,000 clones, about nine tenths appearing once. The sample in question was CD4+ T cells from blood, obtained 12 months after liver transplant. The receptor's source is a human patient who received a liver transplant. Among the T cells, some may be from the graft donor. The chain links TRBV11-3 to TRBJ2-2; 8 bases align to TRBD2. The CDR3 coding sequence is TGTGCCAGCAGCTTGGGTAGCGGGGCGAACACCGGGGAGCTGTTTTTT. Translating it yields CASSLGSGANTGELFF.